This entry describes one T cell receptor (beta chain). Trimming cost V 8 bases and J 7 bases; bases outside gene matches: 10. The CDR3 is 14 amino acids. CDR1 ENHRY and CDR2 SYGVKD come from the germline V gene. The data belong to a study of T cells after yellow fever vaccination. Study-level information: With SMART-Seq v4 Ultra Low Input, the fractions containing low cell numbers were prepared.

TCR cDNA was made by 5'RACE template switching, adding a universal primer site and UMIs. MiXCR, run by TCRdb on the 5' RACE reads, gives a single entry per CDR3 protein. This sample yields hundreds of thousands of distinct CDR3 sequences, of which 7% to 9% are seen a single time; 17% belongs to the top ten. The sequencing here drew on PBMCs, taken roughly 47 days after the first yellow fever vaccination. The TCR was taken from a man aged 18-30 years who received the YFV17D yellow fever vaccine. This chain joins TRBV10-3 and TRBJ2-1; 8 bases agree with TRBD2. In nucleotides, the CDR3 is TGTGCCATCGCCCCCGGGGGGGCGCGTAATGAGCAGTTCTTC. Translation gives CAIAPGGARNEQFF.